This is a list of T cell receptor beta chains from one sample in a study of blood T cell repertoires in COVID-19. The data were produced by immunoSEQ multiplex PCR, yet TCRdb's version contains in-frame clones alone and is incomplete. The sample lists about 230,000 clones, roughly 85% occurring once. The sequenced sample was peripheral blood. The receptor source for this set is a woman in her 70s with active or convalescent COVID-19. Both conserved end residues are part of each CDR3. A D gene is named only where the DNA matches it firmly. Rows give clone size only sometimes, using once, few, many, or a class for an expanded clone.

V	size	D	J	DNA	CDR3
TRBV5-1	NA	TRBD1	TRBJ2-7	TGCGCCAGCAGCCCCCCGGGACAGGGTATGTACGAGCAGTACTTC	CASSPPGQGMYEQYF
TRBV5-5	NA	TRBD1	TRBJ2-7	TGTGCCAGCAGCTTGCTAGGGGCCGGGACAGGGCTCTCCTACGAGCAGTACTTC	CASSLLGAGTGLSYEQYF
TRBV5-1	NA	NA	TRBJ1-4	TGCGCCAGCAGCGTTATCCCAACTAATGAAAAACTGTTTTTT	CASSVIPTNEKLFF
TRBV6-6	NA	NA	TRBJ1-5	TGTGCCAGCAGTTGGGGCAGCAATCAGCCCCAGCATTTT	CASSWGSNQPQHF
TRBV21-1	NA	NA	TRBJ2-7	TGTGCCAGCAGTGAAAGGGACAGGTCCTACGAGCAGTACTTC	CASSERDRSYEQYF
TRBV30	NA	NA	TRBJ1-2	TGTGCCTGGAACCGCGAGGGCTACACCTTC	CAWNREGYTF
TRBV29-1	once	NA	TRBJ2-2	TGCACCTCTTTGGGCCGGGGTGGCGGGGAGCTGTTTTTT	CTSLGRGGGELFF
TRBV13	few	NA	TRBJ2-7	TGTGCCAGCAGCTTACAGGGTATAACCTACGAGCAGTACTTC	CASSLQGITYEQYF
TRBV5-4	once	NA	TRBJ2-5	TGTGCCAGCAGCACCGGGGTAGTCCCGGAGACCCAGTACTTC	CASSTGVVPETQYF
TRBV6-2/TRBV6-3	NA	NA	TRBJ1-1	TGTGCCAGCAGCCTTTTTGTAAGCGGCACTGAAGCTTTCTTT	CASSLFVSGTEAFF
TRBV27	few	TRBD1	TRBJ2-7	TGTGCCAGCAGTTACCCTCCGGGACAGAATTCCTACGAGCAGTACTTC	CASSYPPGQNSYEQYF
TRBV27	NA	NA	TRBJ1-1	TGTGCCAGCAGTTCCCCCTCAGGGAACACTGAAGCTTTCTTT	CASSSPSGNTEAFF
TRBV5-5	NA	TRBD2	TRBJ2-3	TGTGCCAGCAGCTTTGACGCGGAGTCCCCCTTGGCTAGCGGGTATGATACGCAGTATTTT	CASSFDAESPLASGYDTQYF
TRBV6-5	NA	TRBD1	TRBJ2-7	TGTGCCAGCAGTTACTCGATCGTGGGACAGGGATACGAGCAGTACTTC	CASSYSIVGQGYEQYF
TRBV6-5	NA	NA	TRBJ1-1	TGTGCCAGCAGCCACAGGAACACTGAAGCTTTCTTT	CASSHRNTEAFF
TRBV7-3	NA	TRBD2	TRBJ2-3	TGTGCCAGCAGCCCCTCTAGCGGGGGGCTCCCCGATACGCAGTATTTT	CASSPSSGGLPDTQYF
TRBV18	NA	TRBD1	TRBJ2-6	TGTGCCAGCTCACCCCAGGGGGCTTCCGGGGCCAACGTCCTGACTTTC	CASSPQGASGANVLTF
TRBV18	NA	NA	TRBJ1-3	TGTGCCAGCTCACAAGGGGTGCCTGGAAACACCATATATTTT	CASSQGVPGNTIYF
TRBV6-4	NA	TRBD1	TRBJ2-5	TGTGCCAGCGGTCCGGGACAGGGGGCAGGGGAGACCCAGTACTTC	CASGPGQGAGETQYF
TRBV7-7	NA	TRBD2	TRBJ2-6	TGTGCTAGCAGCCCCCCCGGGGGAGGGGTCGGTGGGGCCAACGTCCTGACTTTC	CASSPPGGGVGGANVLTF
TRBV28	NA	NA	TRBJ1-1	TGTGCCAGCAGTTTACGCACTGAAGCTTTCTTT	CASSLRTEAFF
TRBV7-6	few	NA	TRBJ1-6	TGTGCCAGCAGCTTAGAACTAATGGATTCACCCCTCCACTTT	CASSLELMDSPLHF
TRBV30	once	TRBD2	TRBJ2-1	TGTGCCTGGAGTACCCCCGGGGCTAGCGGGAGTTGGGGTGAGCAGTTCTTC	CAWSTPGASGSWGEQFF
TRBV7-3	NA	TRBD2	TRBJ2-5	TGTGCCAGCAGCTTAAGCCCCAGCGGGGGGGCCTTGGGGACCCAGTACTTC	CASSLSPSGGALGTQYF
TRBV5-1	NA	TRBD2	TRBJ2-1	TGCGCCAGCAGCGGCCTTGGGGGGGAGGACCACACTGATTTGGGCTCCTACAATGAGCAGTTCTTC	CASSGLGGEDHTDLGSYNEQFF
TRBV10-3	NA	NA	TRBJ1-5	TGTGCCATCACCGCGGCCGGGAACCAGCCCCAGCATTTT	CAITAAGNQPQHF
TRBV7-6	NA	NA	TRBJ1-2	TGTGCCAGCAGCTTAAGCCCTCAGGGTATAGGCTACACCTTC	CASSLSPQGIGYTF
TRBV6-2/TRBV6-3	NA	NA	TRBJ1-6	TGTGCCAGCACCCCCTCCCCCAGGGGAAGGAATTCACCCCTCCACTTT	CASTPSPRGRNSPLHF
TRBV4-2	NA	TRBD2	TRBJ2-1	TGTGCCAGCAGCCCCCAGCGGGGAGGTAATGAGCAGTTCTTC	CASSPQRGGNEQFF
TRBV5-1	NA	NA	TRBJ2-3	TGCGCCAGCAGCTTTCCGGCGGACACGAGCACAGATACGCAGTATTTT	CASSFPADTSTDTQYF
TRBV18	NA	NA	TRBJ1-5	TGTGCCAGCTCACCAAGGTCAGCCACTAATAGCAATCAGCCCCAGCATTTT	CASSPRSATNSNQPQHF
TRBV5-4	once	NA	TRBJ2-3	TGTGCCAGCTGGAGTCTGAGCGGCACAGATACGCAGTATTTT	CASWSLSGTDTQYF
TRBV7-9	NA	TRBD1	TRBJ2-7	TGTGCCAGCAGCCCCGTTGCCTCCGGACAGGCCCGTTACGAGCAGTACTTC	CASSPVASGQARYEQYF
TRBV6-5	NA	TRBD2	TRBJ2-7	TGTGCCAGCAGGCGACTAGCGGGATCCCCATACGAGCAGTACTTC	CASRRLAGSPYEQYF
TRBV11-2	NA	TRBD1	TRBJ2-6	TGTGCCAGCAGCTTAGATCTAGGGATAACAGGGGCGGCTGGGGCCAACGTCCTGACTTTC	CASSLDLGITGAAGANVLTF
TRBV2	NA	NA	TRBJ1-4	TGTGCCAGCACCATAACTGATTCGATACTGTTTTTT	CASTITDSILFF
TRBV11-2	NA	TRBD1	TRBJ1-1	TGTGCCAGCAGCCCCGGGACAGGGGGCAAGGTTGACACTGAAGCTTTCTTT	CASSPGTGGKVDTEAFF
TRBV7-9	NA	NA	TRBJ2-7	TGTGCCAGCAGCTTATTATCATCAGGTAACGAGCAGTACTTC	CASSLLSSGNEQYF
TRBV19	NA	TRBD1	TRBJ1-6	TGTGCCAGTAGTTTCCAGACAGGGAGGCACTCACCCCTCCACTTT	CASSFQTGRHSPLHF
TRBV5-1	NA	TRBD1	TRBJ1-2	TGCGCCAGCAGCTTGGTTCAGGGGGCGGTTGGCTACACCTTC	CASSLVQGAVGYTF